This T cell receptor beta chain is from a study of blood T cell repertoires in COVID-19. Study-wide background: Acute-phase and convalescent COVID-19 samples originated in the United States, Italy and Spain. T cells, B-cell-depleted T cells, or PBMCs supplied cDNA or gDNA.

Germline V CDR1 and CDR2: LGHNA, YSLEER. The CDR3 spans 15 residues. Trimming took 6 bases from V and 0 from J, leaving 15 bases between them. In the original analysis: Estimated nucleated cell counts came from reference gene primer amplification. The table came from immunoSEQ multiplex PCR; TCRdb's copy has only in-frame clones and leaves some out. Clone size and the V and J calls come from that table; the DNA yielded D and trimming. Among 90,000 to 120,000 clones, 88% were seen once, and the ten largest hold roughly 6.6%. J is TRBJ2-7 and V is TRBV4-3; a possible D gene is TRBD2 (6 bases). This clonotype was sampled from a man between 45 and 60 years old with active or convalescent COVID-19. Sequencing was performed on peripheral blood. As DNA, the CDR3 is TGCGCCAGCAGTCAGGCATTCGGGAGCTCCTACGAGCAGTACTTC. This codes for CASSQAFGSSYEQYF.